The 9 T cell receptor beta chains given below trace back to one sample, sequenced in a study of Graves' ophthalmopathy and Graves' hyperthyroidism. The authors amplified TCR beta CDR3 regions from RNA transcripts. HTBI-primed first-round RT-PCR preceded second-round multiplex PCR. TCRdb ran MiXCR on the multiplex PCR reads and lists one entry per CDR3 protein. The data show 400,000 to 450,000 distinct CDR3 sequences, with 21% seen just once and approximately 3% held by the top ten. The specimen sequenced was peripheral blood. The receptors originated from a young woman with stable Graves' hyperthyroidism.

This clonotype was detected ten times or more. The chain carries TRBV12-3 or TRBV12-4 and TRBJ1-6; 9 nucleotides line up with TRBD1. Trimming removed 6 bases from V and 0 bases from J; junction bases left unmatched: 3. The CDR3 has 16 residues. The CDR3 sequence is CASRTGGGSYNSPLHF. The CDR3 region has the DNA TGTGCCAGCAGGACAGGGGGAGGCTCCTATAATTCACCCCTCCACTTT.

This clonotype was counted at least ten times. The chain uses TRBV10-3 and TRBJ2-2; 8 nucleotides agree with TRBD1. This CDR3 has 15 amino acids. Looked up from germline, CDR1 is ENHRY and CDR2 is SYGVKD. V lost 6 bases and J lost 3; bases outside the gene matches: 6. The CDR3: CAIRPDRVDTGELFF. CDR3 DNA: TGTGCCATCAGACCGGACAGGGTGGACACCGGGGAGCTGTTTTTT.

In its sample, this clonotype was seen a few times. The rearrangement joins TRBV18 to TRBJ2-7; the match to TRBD2 covers 10 bases. This CDR3 is built from 14 residues. Germline V gene sequence: CDR1 KGHSH, CDR2 LQKENI. The junction had 4 bases not matched to a gene; V was cut back by 3 bases and J by 5 bases. The CDR3 loop reads CASSPLAGENEQYF. The CDR3 nucleotides are TGTGCCAGCTCACCCCTAGCGGGAGAGAACGAGCAGTACTTC.

This clonotype was seen at least ten times. V gene TRBV19 combines with J gene TRBJ2-7; 7 nucleotides align to TRBD1. The V and J ends lost 4 bases and 6 bases, in that order; junction bases with no gene match: 12. CDR1 is LNHDA and CDR2 is SQIVND in the germline V gene (reference sequence). This CDR3 region has 15 residues. The CDR3 reads CASSTFETGLSEQYF. CDR3 sequence (DNA): TGTGCCAGTAGTACCTTCGAGACAGGGCTCTCCGAGCAGTACTTC.

This clonotype was found many times. This chain uses TRBV20-1 with TRBJ2-5; 7 nucleotides match TRBD2. Germline lookup yields CDR1 DFQATT and CDR2 SNEGSKA (reference sequence). V lost 7 bases, J lost 0 bases, and 5 bases stayed unmatched. The CDR3 is made up of 13 amino acids. The DNA for the CDR3 is TGCAGTGGGGGGAGGGCGTACCAAGAGACCCAGTACTTC. The encoded protein is CSGGRAYQETQYF.

The table lists this clonotype with a few counts. One end of the junction varies from germline; a read error may be responsible. The chain has TRBV12-3 or TRBV12-4 and TRBJ2-4; 8 bases agree with TRBD2. CDR3 length: 14 residues. CDR3 in amino acids: CASSVLGGENIKYF. The CDR3 nucleotides read TGTGCCAGCAGTGTCCTCGGGGGGGAAAACATTAAGTACTTC.

J is TRBJ1-2 and V is TRBV19, with 7 bases aligning to TRBD1. The CDR3 has 15 residues. J lost 5 bases, V lost 3 bases, and 9 bases had no gene match. Germline CDR1 and CDR2: LNHDA and SQIVND (reference sequence). The chain's CDR3 is CASSISRGTAYGYTF. The CDR3 DNA reads as TGTGCCAGTAGTATCAGTCGCGGGACAGCATATGGCTACACCTTC.

This clonotype was picked up many times. The chain employs TRBV12-3 or TRBV12-4 and TRBJ1-5, with 9 bases fitting TRBD1. Losses at the gene ends were 6 bases for V and 3 bases for J; bases not matched to a gene: 3. This CDR3 region has 14 residues. CDR3 DNA: TGTGCCAGCAGCAGGACAGGGGCCAATCAGCCCCAGCATTTT. As protein: CASSRTGANQPQHF.

This clonotype was recorded at least ten times. The chain has TRBV30 and TRBJ1-5; unclear D gene. Germline assignment: CDR1 GTSNPN and CDR2 SVGIG (reference sequence). The CDR3 loop spans 12 amino acids. Between the trimmed V and J ends, which lost 1 base and 5 bases, there was a span of 6 bases. CDR3 in DNA: TGTGCCTGGAGTGGGGGATATCAGCCCCAGCATTTT. Its protein is CAWSGGYQPQHF.